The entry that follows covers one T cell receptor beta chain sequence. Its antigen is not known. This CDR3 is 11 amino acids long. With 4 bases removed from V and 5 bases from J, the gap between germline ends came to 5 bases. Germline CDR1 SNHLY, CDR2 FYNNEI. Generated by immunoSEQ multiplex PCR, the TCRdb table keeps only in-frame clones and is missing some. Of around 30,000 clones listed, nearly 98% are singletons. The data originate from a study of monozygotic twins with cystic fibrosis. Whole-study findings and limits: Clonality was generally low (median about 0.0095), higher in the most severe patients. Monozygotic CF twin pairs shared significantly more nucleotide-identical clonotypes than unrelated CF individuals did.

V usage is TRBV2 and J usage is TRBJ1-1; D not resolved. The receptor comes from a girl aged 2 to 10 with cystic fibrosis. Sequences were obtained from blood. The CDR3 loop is CASSVGTEAFF. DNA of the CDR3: TGTGCCAGCAGTGTAGGGACTGAAGCTTTCTTT.